What follows describes a single T cell receptor beta chain. As originally analysed: How many nucleated cells were present was estimated from reference gene primer amplification. Generated by immunoSEQ multiplex PCR, the TCRdb table keeps only in-frame clones and is missing some. D and trimming come from the DNA, and the V and J calls and clone size come from that table. Seen here are roughly 120,000 clones, around 88% observed once, and the top ten hold almost 0.9%. This sample stems from a study of blood T cell repertoires in COVID-19. Study at large: Specimens from acute and convalescent COVID-19 originated in the United States, Italy and Spain. T cells, B-cell-depleted T cells, or PBMCs supplied cDNA or gDNA.

The TCR originated in a woman aged 50 to 60 with active or convalescent COVID-19. The material sequenced was peripheral blood.

CDR3 sequence: CASSILGQNFDEQFF. CDR3 bases: TGTGCCAGTAGTATCTTGGGACAGAATTTCGATGAGCAGTTCTTC. The V and J genes are TRBV19 and TRBJ2-1; the match to TRBD1 covers 7 bases. CDR1 LNHDA and CDR2 SQIVND come from the germline V gene (reference sequence). V shed 3 bases and J 8 bases; nucleotides not matched to a gene: 10. CDR3 length: 15 amino acids.